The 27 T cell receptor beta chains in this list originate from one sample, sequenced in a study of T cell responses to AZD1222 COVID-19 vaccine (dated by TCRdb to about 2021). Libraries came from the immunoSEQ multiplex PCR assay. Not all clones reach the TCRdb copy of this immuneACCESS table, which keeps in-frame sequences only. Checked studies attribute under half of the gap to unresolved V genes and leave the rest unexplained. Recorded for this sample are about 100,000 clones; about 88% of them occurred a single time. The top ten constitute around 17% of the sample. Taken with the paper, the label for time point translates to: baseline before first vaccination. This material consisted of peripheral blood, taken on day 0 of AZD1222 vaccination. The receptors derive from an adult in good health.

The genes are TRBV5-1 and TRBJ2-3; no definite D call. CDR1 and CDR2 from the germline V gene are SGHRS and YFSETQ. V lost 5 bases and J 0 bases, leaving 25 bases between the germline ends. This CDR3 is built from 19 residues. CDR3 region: CASRDGTGSWAYSTDTQYF. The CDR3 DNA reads TGCGCCAGCAGGGATGGCACCGGGTCGTGGGCCTATAGCACAGATACGCAGTATTTT.

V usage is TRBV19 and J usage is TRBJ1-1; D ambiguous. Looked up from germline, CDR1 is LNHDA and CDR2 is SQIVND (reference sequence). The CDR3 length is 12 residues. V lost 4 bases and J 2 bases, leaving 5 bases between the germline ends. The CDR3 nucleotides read TGTGCCAGTAGTAGGGGAAACACTGAAGCTTTCTTT. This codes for CASSRGNTEAFF.

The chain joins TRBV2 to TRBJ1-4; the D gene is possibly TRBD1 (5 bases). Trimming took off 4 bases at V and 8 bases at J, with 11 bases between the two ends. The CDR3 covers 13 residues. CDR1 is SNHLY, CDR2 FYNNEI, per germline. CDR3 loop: CASSGQGGEKLFF. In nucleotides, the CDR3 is TGTGCCAGCAGTGGGCAGGGTGGCGAAAAACTGTTTTTT.

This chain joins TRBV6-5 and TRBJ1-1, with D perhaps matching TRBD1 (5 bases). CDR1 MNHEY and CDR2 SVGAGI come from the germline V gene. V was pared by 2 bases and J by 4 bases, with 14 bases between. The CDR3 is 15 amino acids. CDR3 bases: TGTGCCAGCAGTTACGTGGGGGAGGGTGGCACTGAAGCTTTCTTT. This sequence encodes CASSYVGEGGTEAFF.

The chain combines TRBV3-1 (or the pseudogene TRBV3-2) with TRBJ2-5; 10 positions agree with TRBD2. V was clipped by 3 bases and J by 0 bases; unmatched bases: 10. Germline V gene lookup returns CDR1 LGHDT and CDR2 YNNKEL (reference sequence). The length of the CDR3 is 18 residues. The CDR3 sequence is CASSHAAGGKPYQETQYF. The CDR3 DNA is TGTGCCAGCAGCCATGCAGCGGGAGGGAAACCGTACCAAGAGACCCAGTACTTC.

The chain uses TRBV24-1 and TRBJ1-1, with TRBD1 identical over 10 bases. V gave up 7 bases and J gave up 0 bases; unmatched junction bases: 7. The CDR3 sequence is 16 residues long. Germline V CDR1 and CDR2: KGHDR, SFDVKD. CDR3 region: CATRKGQGGVNTEAFF. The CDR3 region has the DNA TGTGCCACCAGAAAAGGACAGGGGGGGGTGAACACTGAAGCTTTCTTT.

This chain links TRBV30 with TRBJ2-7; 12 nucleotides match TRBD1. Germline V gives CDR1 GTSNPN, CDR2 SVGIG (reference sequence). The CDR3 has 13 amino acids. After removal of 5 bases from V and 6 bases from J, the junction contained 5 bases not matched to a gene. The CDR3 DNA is TGTGCCTGGGGGACAGGGGGCGCGTCCGAGCAGTACTTC. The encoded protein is CAWGTGGASEQYF. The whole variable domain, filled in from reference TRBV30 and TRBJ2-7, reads SQTIHQWPATLVQPVGSPLSLECTVEGTSNPNLYWYRQAAGRGLQLLFYSVGIGQISSEVPQNLSASRPQDRQFILSSKKLLLSDSGFYLCAWGTGGASEQYFGPGTRLTVT.

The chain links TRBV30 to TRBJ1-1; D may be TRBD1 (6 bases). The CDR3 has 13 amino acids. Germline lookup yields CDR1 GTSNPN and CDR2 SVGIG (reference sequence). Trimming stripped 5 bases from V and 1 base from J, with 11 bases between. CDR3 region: CAWGGQRNTEAFF. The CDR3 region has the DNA TGTGCCTGGGGTGGACAGCGGAACACTGAAGCTTTCTTT.

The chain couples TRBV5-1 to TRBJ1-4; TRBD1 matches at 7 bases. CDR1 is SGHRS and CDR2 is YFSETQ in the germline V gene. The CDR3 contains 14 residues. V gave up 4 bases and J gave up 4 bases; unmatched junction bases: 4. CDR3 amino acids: CASSRTGVNEKLFF. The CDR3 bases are TGCGCCAGCAGCCGAACAGGGGTTAATGAAAAACTGTTTTTT. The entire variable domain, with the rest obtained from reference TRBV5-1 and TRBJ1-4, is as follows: KAGVTQTPRYLIKTRGQQVTLSCSPISGHRSVSWYQQTPGQGLQFLFEYFSETQRNKGNFPGRFSGRQFSNSRSEMNVSTLELGDSALYLCASSRTGVNEKLFFGSGTQLSVL.

This chain's CDR3 is CASTLTAGTGELFF. The CDR3 DNA reads as TGTGCCAGCACCCTGACGGCGGGGACCGGGGAGCTGTTTTTT. The chain employs TRBV6-4 and TRBJ2-2, with D maybe TRBD2 (6 bases). The V end was cut by 7 bases, the J end by 5 bases, with 14 bases between. Germline lookup yields CDR1 MRHNA and CDR2 SNTAGT. This CDR3 is 14 amino acids long.

CDR3 coding DNA: TGTGCCAGCAGTCCCGTGGGGAGCGGGTATGGCTACACCTTC. It is translated as CASSPVGSGYGYTF. The rearrangement uses TRBV6-5 and TRBJ1-2; D is uncertain. The V end lost 5 bases, the J end lost 5 bases, and 15 bases lay between the germline ends. The CDR3 loop spans 14 amino acids. Germline loops: CDR1 MNHEY, CDR2 SVGAGI.

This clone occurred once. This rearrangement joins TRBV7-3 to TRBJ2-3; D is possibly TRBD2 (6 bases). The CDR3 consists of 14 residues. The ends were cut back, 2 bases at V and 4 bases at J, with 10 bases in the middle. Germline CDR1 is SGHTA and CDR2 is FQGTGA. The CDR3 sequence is CASSLLRGADTQYF. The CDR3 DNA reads TGTGCCAGCAGCTTACTCCGCGGGGCAGATACGCAGTATTTT.

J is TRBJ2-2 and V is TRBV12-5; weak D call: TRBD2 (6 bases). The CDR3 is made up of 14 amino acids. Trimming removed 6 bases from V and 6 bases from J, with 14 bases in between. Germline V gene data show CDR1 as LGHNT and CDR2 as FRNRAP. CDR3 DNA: TGTGCTAGTGGAGAGGCGGCGGGGTCCGGGGAGCTGTTTTTT. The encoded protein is CASGEAAGSGELFF. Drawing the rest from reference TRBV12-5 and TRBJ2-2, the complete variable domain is DARVTQTPRHKVTEMGQEVTMRCQPILGHNTVFWYRQTMMQGLELLAYFRNRAPLDDSGMPKDRFSAEMPDATLATLKIQPSEPRDSAVYFCASGEAAGSGELFFGEGSRLTVL.

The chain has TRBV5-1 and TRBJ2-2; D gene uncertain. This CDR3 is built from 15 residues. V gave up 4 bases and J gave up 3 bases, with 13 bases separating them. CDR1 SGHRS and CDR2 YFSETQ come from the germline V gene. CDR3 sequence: CASSPGSADTGELFF. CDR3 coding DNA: TGCGCCAGCAGCCCGGGCTCCGCAGACACCGGGGAGCTGTTTTTT.

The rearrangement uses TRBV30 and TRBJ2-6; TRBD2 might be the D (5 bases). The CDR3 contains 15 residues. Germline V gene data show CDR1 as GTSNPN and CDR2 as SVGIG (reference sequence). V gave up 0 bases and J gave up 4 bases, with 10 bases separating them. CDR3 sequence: CAWSVPGSGANVLTF. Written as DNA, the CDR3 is TGTGCCTGGAGTGTACCGGGGAGCGGGGCCAACGTCCTGACTTTC. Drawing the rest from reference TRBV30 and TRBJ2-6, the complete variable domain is SQTIHQWPATLVQPVGSPLSLECTVEGTSNPNLYWYRQAAGRGLQLLFYSVGIGQISSEVPQNLSASRPQDRQFILSSKKLLLSDSGFYLCAWSVPGSGANVLTFGAGSRLTVL.

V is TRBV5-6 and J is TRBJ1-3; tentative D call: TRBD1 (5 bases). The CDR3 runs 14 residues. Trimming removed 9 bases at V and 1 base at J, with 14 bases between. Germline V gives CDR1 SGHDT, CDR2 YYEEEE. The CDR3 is CATEMGVSGNTIYF. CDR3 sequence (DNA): TGTGCCACCGAGATGGGGGTGTCTGGAAACACCATATATTTT.

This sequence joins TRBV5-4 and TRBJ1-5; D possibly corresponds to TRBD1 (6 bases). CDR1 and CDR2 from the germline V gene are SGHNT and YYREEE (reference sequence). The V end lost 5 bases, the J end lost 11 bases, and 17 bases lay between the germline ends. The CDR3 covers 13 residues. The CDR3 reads CASSLRGSGAQHF. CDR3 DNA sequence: TGTGCCAGCAGTTTACGGGGTTCAGGGGCCCAGCATTTT.

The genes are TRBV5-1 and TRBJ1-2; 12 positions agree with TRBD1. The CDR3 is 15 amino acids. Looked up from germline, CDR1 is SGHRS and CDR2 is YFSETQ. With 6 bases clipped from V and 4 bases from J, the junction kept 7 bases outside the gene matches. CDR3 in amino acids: CASKGQGAGSYGYTF. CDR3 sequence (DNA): TGCGCCAGCAAGGGACAGGGGGCCGGGAGCTATGGCTACACCTTC.

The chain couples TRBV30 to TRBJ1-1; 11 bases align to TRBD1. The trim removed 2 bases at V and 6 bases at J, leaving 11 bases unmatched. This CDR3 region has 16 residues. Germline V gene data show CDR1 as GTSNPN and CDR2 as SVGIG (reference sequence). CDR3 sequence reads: CAWSSRTGGLFAEAFF. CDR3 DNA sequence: TGTGCCTGGAGTTCCAGGACAGGGGGCTTATTCGCTGAAGCTTTCTTT.

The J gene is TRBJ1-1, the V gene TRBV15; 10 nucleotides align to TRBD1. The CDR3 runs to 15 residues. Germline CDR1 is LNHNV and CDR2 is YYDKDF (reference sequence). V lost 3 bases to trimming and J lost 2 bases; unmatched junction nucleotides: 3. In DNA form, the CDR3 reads TGTGCCACCAGCAGGGACAGGGGGTCCAACACTGAAGCTTTCTTT. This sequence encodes CATSRDRGSNTEAFF.

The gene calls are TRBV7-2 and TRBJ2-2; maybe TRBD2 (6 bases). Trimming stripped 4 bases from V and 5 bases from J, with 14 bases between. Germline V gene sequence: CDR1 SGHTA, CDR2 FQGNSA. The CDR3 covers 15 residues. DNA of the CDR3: TGTGCCAGCAGCTGGCGGGCGGGGTCGACCGGGGAGCTGTTTTTT. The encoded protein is CASSWRAGSTGELFF.

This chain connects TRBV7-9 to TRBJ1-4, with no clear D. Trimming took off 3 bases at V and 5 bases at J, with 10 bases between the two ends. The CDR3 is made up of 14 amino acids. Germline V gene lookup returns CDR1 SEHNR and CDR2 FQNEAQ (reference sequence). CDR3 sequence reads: CASSFTRLNEKLFF. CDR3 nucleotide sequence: TGTGCCAGCAGCTTTACAAGGTTGAATGAAAAACTGTTTTTT.

The chain's CDR3 is CSAAGTSHIQYF. The DNA for the CDR3 is TGCAGCGCCGCCGGGACTAGTCACATTCAGTACTTC. The chain links TRBV29-1 to TRBJ2-4; the match to TRBD2 covers 8 bases. With V trimmed by 7 bases and J by 8 bases, 7 bases remained unmatched. CDR1 is SQVTM and CDR2 is ANQGSEA in the germline V gene. CDR3 size: 12 residues.

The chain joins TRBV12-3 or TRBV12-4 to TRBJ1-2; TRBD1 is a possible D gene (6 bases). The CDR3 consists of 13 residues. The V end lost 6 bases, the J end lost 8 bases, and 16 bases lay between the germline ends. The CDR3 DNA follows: TGTGCCAGCAGCCCAAACAGGGATTTAGGCTACACCTTC. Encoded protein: CASSPNRDLGYTF.

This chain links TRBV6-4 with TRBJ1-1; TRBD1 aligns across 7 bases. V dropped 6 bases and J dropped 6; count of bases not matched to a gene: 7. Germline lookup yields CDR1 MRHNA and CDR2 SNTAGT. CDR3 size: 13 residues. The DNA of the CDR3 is TGTGCCAGCAGCGACAGGGAAGGCTCTGAAGCTTTCTTT. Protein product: CASSDREGSEAFF.

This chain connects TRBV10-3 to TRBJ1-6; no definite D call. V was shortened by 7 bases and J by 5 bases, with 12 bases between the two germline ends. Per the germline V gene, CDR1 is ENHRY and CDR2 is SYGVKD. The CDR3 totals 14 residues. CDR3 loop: CAITPDGDNSPLHF. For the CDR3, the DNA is TGTGCCATCACCCCCGACGGTGATAATTCACCCCTCCACTTT.

This chain's CDR3 is CASSQDGVQPQHF. CDR3 DNA sequence: TGCGCCAGCAGCCAGGACGGGGTACAGCCCCAGCATTTT. V and J are TRBV5-1 and TRBJ1-5; D gene uncertain. CDR1 is SGHRS, CDR2 YFSETQ, per germline. The length of the CDR3 is 13 residues. Deletions cut 4 bases from V and 7 bases from J, with 12 bases between. The variable domain in full, completed from reference TRBV5-1 and TRBJ1-5, reads KAGVTQTPRYLIKTRGQQVTLSCSPISGHRSVSWYQQTPGQGLQFLFEYFSETQRNKGNFPGRFSGRQFSNSRSEMNVSTLELGDSALYLCASSQDGVQPQHFGDGTRLSIL.